This T cell receptor beta chain is from a study of T cell responses to AZD1222 COVID-19 vaccine. Findings and limits, study-wide: Donor demographics were predominantly white British with a female majority; clonal diversity may be underestimated. Close to half of all spike-specific TCRs reportedly target regions of the variants that are unmutated. At 160-218 and 743-854, vaccine-associated CD4 TCRs were dominant, and they spanned spike.

Profiled with immunoSEQ multiplex PCR; TCRdb holds only in-frame clones, not every one. The sample includes about 81,000 clones, under 95% of them seen just once. This clone was found once. Its target is not known. Germline assignment: CDR1 LGHDT and CDR2 YNNKEL (reference sequence). V was clipped by 4 bases and J by 5 bases; unmatched bases: 7. The CDR3 extends over 15 amino acids. This TCR was sampled from an adult who received the AZD1222 COVID-19 vaccine. Specimen: peripheral blood, collected 28 days after the second AZD1222 dose. The chain links TRBV3-1 (or the pseudogene TRBV3-2) to TRBJ1-4; TRBD1 matches at 7 bases. CDR3 loop: CASSLWDRRNEKLFF. The CDR3 coding sequence is TGTGCCAGCAGCCTATGGGACAGAAGAAATGAAAAACTGTTTTTT.